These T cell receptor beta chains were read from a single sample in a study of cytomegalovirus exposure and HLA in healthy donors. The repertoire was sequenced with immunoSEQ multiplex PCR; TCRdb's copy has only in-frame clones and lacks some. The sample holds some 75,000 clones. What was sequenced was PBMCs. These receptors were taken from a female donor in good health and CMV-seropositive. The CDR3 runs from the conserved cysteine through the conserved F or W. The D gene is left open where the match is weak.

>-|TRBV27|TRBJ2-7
CASSPLSVGTYEQYF
TGTGCCAGCAGCCCTCTCAGCGTTGGTACCTACGAGCAGTACTTC
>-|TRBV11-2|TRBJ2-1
CASSLNWGVNEQFF
TGTGCCAGCAGCTTAAATTGGGGGGTCAATGAGCAGTTCTTC
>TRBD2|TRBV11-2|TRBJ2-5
CASSWARRGSQETQYF
TGTGCCAGCAGCTGGGCAAGGCGGGGGAGCCAAGAGACCCAGTACTTC
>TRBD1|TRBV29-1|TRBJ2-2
CSVRQGVDGELFF
TGCAGCGTCCGACAGGGCGTTGACGGGGAGCTGTTTTTT
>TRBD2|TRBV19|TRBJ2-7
CASRKGLATYEQYF
TGTGCCAGTAGAAAAGGACTAGCGACCTACGAGCAGTACTTC
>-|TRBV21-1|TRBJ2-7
CASSKAGTAYYEQYF
TGTGCCAGCAGCAAAGCAGGGACTGCATACTACGAGCAGTACTTC
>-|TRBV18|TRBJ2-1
CASSPPSGSYNEQFF
TGTGCCAGCTCACCACCCAGCGGGTCTTACAATGAGCAGTTCTTC
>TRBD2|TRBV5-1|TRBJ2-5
CASSLGLAGETQYF
TGCGCCAGCAGCCTTGGACTAGCGGGAGAGACCCAGTACTTC
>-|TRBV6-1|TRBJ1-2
CASSELTNPYGYTF
TGTGCCAGCAGTGAACTGACAAACCCTTATGGCTACACCTTC
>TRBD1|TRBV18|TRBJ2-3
CASSPRTGQIADTQYF
TGTGCCAGCTCACCTCGAACGGGACAGATAGCAGATACGCAGTATTTT
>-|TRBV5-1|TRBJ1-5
CASSLGPQGSNQPQHF
TGCGCCAGCAGCTTGGGGCCACAGGGTAGCAATCAGCCCCAGCATTTT
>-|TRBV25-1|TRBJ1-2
CASSDRYPGSFYGYTF
TGTGCCAGCAGTGACCGTTATCCCGGGTCCTTCTATGGCTACACCTTC
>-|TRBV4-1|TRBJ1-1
CASSQVVLGADEAFF
TGCGCCAGCAGCCAAGTGGTCTTGGGCGCCGATGAAGCTTTCTTT
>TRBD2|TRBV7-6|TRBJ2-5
CASSSKAGGPRETQYF
TGTGCCAGCAGCTCAAAAGCGGGAGGGCCCCGCGAGACCCAGTACTTC
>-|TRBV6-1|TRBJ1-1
CASSQRAMNTEAFF
TGTGCCAGCAGTCAACGAGCAATGAACACTGAAGCTTTCTTT
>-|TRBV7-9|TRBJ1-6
CASSLGKGDLRIHF
TGTGCCAGCAGCTTAGGGAAAGGGGACTTACGCATCCACTTT
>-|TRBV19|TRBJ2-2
CASSHAGKNTGELFF
TGTGCCAGTAGTCATGCGGGGAAAAACACCGGGGAGCTGTTTTTT
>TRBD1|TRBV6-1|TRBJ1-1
CASSEVTGGTEAFF
TGTGCCAGCAGTGAGGTGACAGGGGGCACTGAAGCTTTCTTT
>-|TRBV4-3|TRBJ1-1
CASSQDLGAAEAFF
TGCGCCAGCAGCCAAGATTTAGGGGCGGCTGAAGCTTTCTTT
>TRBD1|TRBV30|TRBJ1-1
CAWNFRGKIYTEAFF
TGTGCCTGGAATTTCAGGGGGAAGATTTACACTGAAGCTTTCTTT
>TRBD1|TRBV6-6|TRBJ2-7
CASSFKGARAIDEQYF
TGTGCCAGCAGTTTCAAGGGGGCGCGAGCTATAGACGAGCAGTACTTC
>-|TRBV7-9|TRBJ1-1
CASSFLQGGTEAFF
TGTGCCAGCAGCTTCCTTCAGGGTGGCACTGAAGCTTTCTTT
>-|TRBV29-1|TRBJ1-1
CSVAGRNTEAFF
TGCAGCGTCGCGGGCCGGAACACTGAAGCTTTCTTT
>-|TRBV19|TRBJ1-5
CASSMTENQPQHF
TGTGCCAGTAGTATGACGGAGAATCAGCCCCAGCATTTT
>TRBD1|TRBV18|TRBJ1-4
CASSPRDSATNEKLFF
TGTGCCAGCTCACCAAGGGACAGCGCAACTAATGAAAAACTGTTTTTT
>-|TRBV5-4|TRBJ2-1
CASSLGVSRNEQFF
TGTGCCAGCAGCTTGGGAGTTAGCCGGAATGAGCAGTTCTTC
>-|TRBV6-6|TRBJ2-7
CASSGGLSYEQYF
TGTGCCAGCAGCGGCGGGCTATCCTACGAGCAGTACTTC
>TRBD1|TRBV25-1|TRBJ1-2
CASFPGGAGGYTF
TGTGCCAGTTTCCCAGGGGGCGCCGGAGGCTACACCTTC
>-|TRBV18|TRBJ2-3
CASSPEEVTDTQYF
TGTGCCAGCTCACCGGAAGAGGTCACAGATACGCAGTATTTT
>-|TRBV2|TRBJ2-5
CASIRREVRETQYF
TGTGCCAGCATACGGCGGGAAGTACGAGAGACCCAGTACTTC
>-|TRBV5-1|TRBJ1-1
CASSLGGLAEAFF
TGCGCCAGCAGCTTGGGGGGGCTGGCTGAAGCTTTCTTT
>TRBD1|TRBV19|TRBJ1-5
CASSIATGQGAQPQHF
TGTGCCAGTAGTATAGCCACGGGACAGGGGGCTCAGCCCCAGCATTTT